This TCR beta chain was sequenced during a study of cytomegalovirus exposure and HLA in healthy donors. PCR employed 60 Vbeta and 13 Jbeta primers. TCRdb keeps only in-frame clones here, not all; method: immunoSEQ multiplex PCR. The sample contains approximately 120,000 clones, 74% of which appear only once. The CDR3 runs to 15 residues. Germline loops: CDR1 MNHEY, CDR2 SVGAGI. The J segment lost 3 bases and the V segment lost 2 bases, leaving 4 bases of the junction unmatched. The chain combines TRBV6-5 with TRBJ2-7; 10 positions match TRBD2. Input material: PBMCs. This receptor was identified in a woman aged 50 to 60 in good health and CMV-seropositive. CDR3 sequence: CASSYGTSADYEQYF. CDR3 in DNA: TGTGCCAGCAGTTACGGGACTAGCGCCGACTACGAGCAGTACTTC.